This T cell receptor beta chain was retrieved from a study of T cell responses to AZD1222 COVID-19 vaccine. General study findings and limits: The donor group comprised mostly white British people and more females; the analysis possibly underestimated clonal diversity.

Generated by immunoSEQ multiplex PCR, the TCRdb table keeps only in-frame clones and is missing some. The repertoire includes roughly 100,000 clones, about nine tenths of them detected once, and about 4.8% sits in the top ten. Germline V gene lookup returns CDR1 SEHNR and CDR2 FQNEAQ (reference sequence). The V segment lost 5 bases and the J segment 3 bases; nucleotides outside the gene matches: 5. This CDR3 has 15 amino acids. The table lists this clone with a few counts. Its antigen is not known. The starting material was peripheral blood, obtained on day 0 of AZD1222 vaccination. V gene TRBV7-9 combines with J gene TRBJ1-1; 11 nucleotides agree with TRBD1. This receptor was taken from an adult in good health. This CDR3 reads CASSTWDRGDTEAFF. As DNA, the CDR3 is TGTGCCAGCAGCACGTGGGACAGGGGGGACACTGAAGCTTTCTTT.